The entry below describes one T cell receptor beta chain. The target antigen is unknown. The CDR3 consists of 13 residues. Germline assignment: CDR1 SGHTA and CDR2 FQGNSA. V lost 5 bases, J lost 10 bases, and 18 bases lay in between. Carried by the TCR beta cDNA libraries were unique molecular identifiers. TCRdb reprocessed the PCR reads with MiXCR, giving one entry per CDR3 protein. The table lists about 540,000 distinct CDR3 sequences, under 40% of them singletons. This sample stems from a study of post-analysis software for immune sequencing data. General study results and limits: TRBV5-6, TRBV5-1 and TRBV20-1 belonged to a set of about 5 TRBV segments that were more frequent in patients than controls.

V gene TRBV7-2 combines with J gene TRBJ2-7; unclear D gene. This TCR was recovered from a girl aged 2-17 years with multiple sclerosis. The source material was blood. CDR3 DNA sequence: TGTGCCAGCAGCACCGCCGGGCAATTTGGTCAGTACTTC. Translation: CASSTAGQFGQYF.